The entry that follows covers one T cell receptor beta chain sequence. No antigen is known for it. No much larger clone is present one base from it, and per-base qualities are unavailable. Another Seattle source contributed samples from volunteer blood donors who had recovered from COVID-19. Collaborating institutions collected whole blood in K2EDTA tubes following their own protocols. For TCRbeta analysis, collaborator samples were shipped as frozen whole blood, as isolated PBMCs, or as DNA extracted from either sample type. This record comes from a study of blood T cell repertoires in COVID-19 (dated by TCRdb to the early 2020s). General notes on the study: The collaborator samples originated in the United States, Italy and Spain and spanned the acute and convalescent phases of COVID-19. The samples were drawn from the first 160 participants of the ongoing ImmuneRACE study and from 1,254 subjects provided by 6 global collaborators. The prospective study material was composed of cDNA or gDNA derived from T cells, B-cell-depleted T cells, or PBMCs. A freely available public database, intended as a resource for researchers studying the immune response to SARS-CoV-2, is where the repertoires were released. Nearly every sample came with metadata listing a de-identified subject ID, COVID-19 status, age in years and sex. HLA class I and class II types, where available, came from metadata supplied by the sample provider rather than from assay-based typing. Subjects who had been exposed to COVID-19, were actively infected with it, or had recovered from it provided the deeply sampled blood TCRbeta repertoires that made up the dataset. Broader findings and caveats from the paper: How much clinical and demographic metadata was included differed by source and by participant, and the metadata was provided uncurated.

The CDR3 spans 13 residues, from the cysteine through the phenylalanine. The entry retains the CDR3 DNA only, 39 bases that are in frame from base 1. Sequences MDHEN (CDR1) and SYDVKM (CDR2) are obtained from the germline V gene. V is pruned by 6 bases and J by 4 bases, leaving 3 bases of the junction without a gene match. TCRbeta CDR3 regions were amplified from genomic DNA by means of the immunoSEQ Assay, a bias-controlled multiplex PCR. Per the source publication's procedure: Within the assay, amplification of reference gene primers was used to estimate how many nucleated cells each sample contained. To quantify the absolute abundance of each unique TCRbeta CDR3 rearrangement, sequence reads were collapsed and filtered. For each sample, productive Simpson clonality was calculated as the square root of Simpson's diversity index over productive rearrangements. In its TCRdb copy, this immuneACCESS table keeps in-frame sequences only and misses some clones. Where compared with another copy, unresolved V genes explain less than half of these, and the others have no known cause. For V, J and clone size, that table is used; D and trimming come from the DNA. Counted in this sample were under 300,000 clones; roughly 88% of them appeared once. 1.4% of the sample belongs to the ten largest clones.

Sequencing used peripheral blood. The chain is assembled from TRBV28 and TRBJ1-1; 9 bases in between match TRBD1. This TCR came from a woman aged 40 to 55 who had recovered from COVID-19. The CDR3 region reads CASRGQGGTEAFF. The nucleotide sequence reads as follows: TGTGCCAGCAGGGGACAGGGAGGCACTGAAGCTTTCTTT.